This T cell receptor (beta chain) is drawn from a study of graft-versus-host responses after intestinal transplantation (dated by TCRdb to the early 2020s). Regarding the research as a whole: The transplants that recipients got were multivisceral, liver-intestinal, or isolated intestinal. Every recipient was given anti-thymocyte globulin induction, then maintenance tacrolimus and steroids for 2 to 3 years. After intestinal transplantation, graft-versus-host and host-versus-graft alloreactive T cell clones were followed in the graft, circulation and bone marrow using bulk TCR-beta CDR3 sequencing. To identify alloreactive clones, pre-transplant mixed lymphocyte reaction products were sequenced and compared with unstimulated pre-transplant donor and recipient T cells. Of the 20 to 30 intestinal transplant recipients enrolled in the cohort, one of whom was a retransplant, a few patients without pretransplant specimens were excluded. Donor T cell macrochimerism was defined as a peak of at least 4% donor T cells among recipient peripheral blood mononuclear cells. Samples from a few later patients were sequenced in-house on an Illumina MiSeq with MiXCR processing rather than by the commercial service. Broad study findings and their caveats: GvH clones turned up in recipient bone marrow, with some appearing earlier in ileal mucosa or blood, a pattern consistent with an intestinal mucosal origin. The relatively low number and heterogeneity of intestinal transplant patients limited the conclusions. Peak levels of circulating GvH clones were associated with declines in HvG clones early after transplant. In patients with donor T cell macrochimerism, the allografts had high GvH to HvG T cell clonal ratios.

Receptor amplification or capture employed the immunoSEQ multiplex PCR assay. For most patients, genomic DNA was isolated with the Qiagen DNeasy Blood and Tissue Kit and shipped frozen to Adaptive Biotechnologies for TCR sequencing. For most patients, high-throughput TCR-beta CDR3 sequencing of genomic DNA was performed by Adaptive Biotechnologies. The authors' analysis ran thus. Adaptive's ImmunoSEQ software was the source of the TCR sequencing data for fewer than 20 patients, while a few other patients were processed with MiXCR and VDJtools. To correct CD4 versus CD8 sorting errors, any sequence found in both subsets at a frequency ratio below 5:1 was removed. Because the origin of CDR3 nucleotide sequences shared between donor and recipient could not be assigned, those sequences were removed. Alloreactive clones required at least 2-fold expansion over unstimulated cells and minimum CFSE-low frequency of 0.002% (template counts) or 0.001% (read counts). Clones detected in sequenced pre-transplant spleen, lymph node, or MLR CFSE-low populations of the donor or recipient were defined as mappable. Cumulative frequency of alloreactive clones was calculated as a percentage of all sequences weighted by copy number. Entries here come from immuneACCESS through TCRdb and include only in-frame sequences with V and J called. Some clones fail to appear in such tables; in the studies checked, an unresolved V gene covers under half of the shortfall, and the cause of the remainder is unknown. Clonal size and the V and J genes are those of that table, whereas D and trimming came from the DNA. The sample records approximately 94,000 clones, more than 75% of which are singletons. About 0.9% of the sample goes to the ten largest clones.

The time point label corresponds to: cells obtained before transplantation from donor or recipient. CD3+CD4+ and CD3+CD8+ populations were FACS-sorted from unstimulated pre-transplant donor and recipient cells taken from spleen or lymph nodes. A remark on this clone: Its antigen remains undetermined. One base away there is no much larger clone; base qualities are not given.

The source was unstimulated CD4+ T cells sorted from spleen or lymph node cells, collected before transplant. The sequence came from a human donor who was the organ donor for an intestinal transplant.

This receptor has the CDR3 CASSYSMRGTEAFF. The base sequence is TGTGCCAGCAGTTACTCGATGCGCGGGACTGAAGCTTTCTTT. Recombination linked TRBV6-5 to TRBJ1-1; the D gene cannot be named for sure. Taken from cysteine to phenylalanine, the CDR3 has 14 residues. CDR3 DNA only is kept here, 42 bases in frame from base 1. CDR1 and CDR2 were assigned from the germline V gene as MNHEY and SVGAGI. V is reduced by 0 bases and J by 5 bases, leaving a spacing of 10 bases between them.